This T cell receptor beta chain came from a study of blood T cell repertoires in COVID-19. Study information: The United States, Italy and Spain were the sources of the acute and convalescent COVID-19 samples. The cDNA or gDNA used as material had been derived from T cells, B-cell-depleted T cells, or PBMCs.

This CDR3 has 15 amino acids. V was shortened by 8 bases and J by 5 bases, with 21 bases between the two germline ends. Germline values: CDR1 MNHEY, CDR2 SVGAGI. As handled by the study authors: Reference gene primer amplification yielded estimated nucleated cell counts. The table came from immunoSEQ multiplex PCR; TCRdb's copy has only in-frame clones and leaves some out. The V and J calls and clone size come from that table; D and trimming were worked out from the DNA. Of about 160,000 clones listed, 70% to 90% were seen once; the top ten hold 0.85% to 1.2%. The specimen sequenced was peripheral blood. The receptor was isolated from a middle-aged man with acute or convalescent COVID-19. The chain is built from TRBV6-5 and TRBJ1-2, with D hard to call. In DNA, the CDR3 is TGTGCCAGCTGCTGTGAGGGTTATCTTTCATATGGCTACACCTTC. It encodes CASCCEGYLSYGYTF.